The subject of this entry is one T cell receptor (beta chain). With V trimmed by 5 bases and J by 1 base, 5 bases remained unmatched. The CDR3 contains 15 residues. Germline V gives CDR1 LNHDA, CDR2 SQIVND (reference sequence). The study ran its PCR with 60 Vbeta and 13 Jbeta primers. Clones were sequenced by immunoSEQ multiplex PCR, and TCRdb holds only the in-frame ones, with some missing. The table lists 80,000 to 100,000 clones. This sample is part of a study of cytomegalovirus exposure and HLA in healthy donors. This TCR was sampled from a man in his forties or fifties in good health and CMV-seropositive. The sequenced sample consisted of PBMCs. The V gene is TRBV19, the J gene TRBJ2-3, with 8 bases matching TRBD2. The CDR3 nucleotides are TGTGCCAGTAGTCTTAGCGGGATCGGCACAGATACGCAGTATTTT. Protein: CASSLSGIGTDTQYF.